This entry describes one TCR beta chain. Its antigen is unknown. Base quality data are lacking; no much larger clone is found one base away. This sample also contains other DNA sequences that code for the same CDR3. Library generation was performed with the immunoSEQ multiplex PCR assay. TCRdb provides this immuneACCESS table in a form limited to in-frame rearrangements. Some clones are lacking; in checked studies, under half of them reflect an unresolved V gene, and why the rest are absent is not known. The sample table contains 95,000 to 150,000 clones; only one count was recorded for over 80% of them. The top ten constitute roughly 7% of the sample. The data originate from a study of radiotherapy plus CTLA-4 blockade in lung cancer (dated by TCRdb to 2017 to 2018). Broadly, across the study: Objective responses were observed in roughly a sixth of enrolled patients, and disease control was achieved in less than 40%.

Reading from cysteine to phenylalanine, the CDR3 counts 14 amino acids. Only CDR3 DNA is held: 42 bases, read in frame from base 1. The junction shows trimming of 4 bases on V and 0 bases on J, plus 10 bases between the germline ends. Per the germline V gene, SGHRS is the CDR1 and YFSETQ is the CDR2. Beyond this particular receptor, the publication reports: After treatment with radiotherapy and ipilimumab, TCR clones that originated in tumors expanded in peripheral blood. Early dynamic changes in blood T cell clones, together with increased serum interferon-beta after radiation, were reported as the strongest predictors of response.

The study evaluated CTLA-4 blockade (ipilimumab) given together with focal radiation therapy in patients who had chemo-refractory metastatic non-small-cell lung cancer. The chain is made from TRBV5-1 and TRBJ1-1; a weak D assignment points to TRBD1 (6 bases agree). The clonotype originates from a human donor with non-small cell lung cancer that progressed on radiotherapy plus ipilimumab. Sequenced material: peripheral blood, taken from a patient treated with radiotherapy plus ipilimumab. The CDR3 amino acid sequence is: CASSLSGVNTEAFF. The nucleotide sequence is TGCGCCAGCAGCCTATCAGGGGTGAACACTGAAGCTTTCTTT.